The rows below give T cell receptor beta chains drawn from one sample of a study of T cell changes during pregnancy in multiple sclerosis. Only in-frame clones appear in the TCRdb table, and some are missing; sequencing was by immunoSEQ multiplex PCR. The sample contains 39,000 or so clones, roughly 88% of which appear only once. The sequencing used CD8+ T cells from peripheral blood mononuclear cells, collected in the first trimester of pregnancy. Receptors originate from a female donor with multiple sclerosis, enrolled in a pregnancy study. CDR3s include the opening cysteine and the closing phenylalanine or tryptophan. Each record gives: V gene, clone size, CDR3 protein. Size values are once, few and many counts, or a class for expanded clones, and some rows have none.

V gene: TRBV5-6; clone size: .; CDR3 protein: CASSGWDIQETQYF
V gene: TRBV9; clone size: .; CDR3 protein: CASRTRPEGSGYGYTF
V gene: TRBV7-9; clone size: .; CDR3 protein: CASSLLGAGGLNQPQHF
V gene: TRBV6-1; clone size: .; CDR3 protein: CASSAWGEGETQYF
V gene: TRBV11-2; clone size: .; CDR3 protein: CASSLAPPTGANTEAFF
V gene: TRBV5-6; clone size: .; CDR3 protein: CASSSRGYGYTF
V gene: TRBV9; clone size: .; CDR3 protein: CASSARQGLYGYTF
V gene: TRBV7-9; clone size: .; CDR3 protein: CASRHPLNTEAFF
V gene: TRBV11-1; clone size: .; CDR3 protein: CASSLLDRGDDEQYF
V gene: TRBV19; clone size: .; CDR3 protein: CASSIRDSEQFF
V gene: TRBV6-5; clone size: .; CDR3 protein: CASSYSARGQETQYF
V gene: TRBV6-4; clone size: .; CDR3 protein: CASSDIVGGGTDTQYF
V gene: TRBV27; clone size: .; CDR3 protein: CASSPTSGRRHNEQFF
V gene: TRBV6-5; clone size: .; CDR3 protein: CASSYYGTSIYEQFF
V gene: TRBV5-1; clone size: once; CDR3 protein: CASSLGGTGGIYEQYF
V gene: TRBV6-5; clone size: .; CDR3 protein: CASRQGLRNTEAFF
V gene: TRBV30; clone size: .; CDR3 protein: CAWSTSLTVSSTDTQYF
V gene: TRBV5-8; clone size: .; CDR3 protein: CASSPTDRGLSNQPQHF
V gene: TRBV7-8; clone size: .; CDR3 protein: CASSLEGLGSQQFF
V gene: TRBV14; clone size: .; CDR3 protein: CASSQGRVAGNTIYF
V gene: TRBV6-5; clone size: few; CDR3 protein: CASSEGAHTEAFF
V gene: TRBV18; clone size: .; CDR3 protein: CASSPESYEETQYF
V gene: TRBV29-1; clone size: .; CDR3 protein: CSVETGLEGYTF
V gene: TRBV4-2; clone size: .; CDR3 protein: CASSQDLAGFYGYTF
V gene: TRBV10-3; clone size: .; CDR3 protein: CAISESTGFHYGYTF
V gene: TRBV5-1; clone size: .; CDR3 protein: CASSWDRNYGYTF
V gene: TRBV29-1; clone size: .; CDR3 protein: CSVETGQTNYGYTF
V gene: TRBV4-2; clone size: .; CDR3 protein: CASSQPGDSYEQYF
V gene: TRBV19; clone size: .; CDR3 protein: CASSIVPGDEQYF
V gene: TRBV19; clone size: .; CDR3 protein: CASAGGRYEQYF
V gene: TRBV6-5; clone size: few; CDR3 protein: CASTDPGQGDYEQYF
V gene: TRBV7-6; clone size: .; CDR3 protein: CASSGRLRGAYEQYF
V gene: TRBV10-3; clone size: once; CDR3 protein: CAISDGGLYEQYF
V gene: TRBV4-3; clone size: .; CDR3 protein: CASSQDQTGPRAGTF
V gene: TRBV6-1; clone size: .; CDR3 protein: CASSTGTALLDTQYF
V gene: TRBV4-2; clone size: .; CDR3 protein: CASSQDQRLRTTDTQYF
V gene: TRBV27; clone size: .; CDR3 protein: CASSLTGGAAKNIQYF
V gene: TRBV27; clone size: .; CDR3 protein: CASSYGLAGITGTDTQYF
V gene: TRBV19; clone size: .; CDR3 protein: CASSIFQGNTGELFF
V gene: TRBV11-2; clone size: .; CDR3 protein: CASSSTGSSYEQYF
V gene: TRBV19; clone size: .; CDR3 protein: CASSTSGYSYNEQFF
V gene: TRBV11-2; clone size: .; CDR3 protein: CASSLAPFAGYHYEQYF
V gene: TRBV7-2; clone size: .; CDR3 protein: CASSDALAGGYEQYF
V gene: TRBV9; clone size: .; CDR3 protein: CASNPMGGTDTQYF
V gene: TRBV2; clone size: .; CDR3 protein: CASSWTSGGADTQYF
V gene: TRBV6-5; clone size: .; CDR3 protein: CASSYSPGNEQYF
V gene: TRBV5-4; clone size: .; CDR3 protein: CASSSQGFNYGYTF
V gene: TRBV21-1; clone size: .; CDR3 protein: CASSKGVGIGDQGDTDTQYF
V gene: TRBV20-1; clone size: .; CDR3 protein: CSARPQTQFF
V gene: TRBV6-5; clone size: .; CDR3 protein: CASSYSTRFEAFF
V gene: TRBV10-1; clone size: .; CDR3 protein: CASSESFPRGISSYNEQFF
V gene: TRBV6-9; clone size: .; CDR3 protein: CASIGSGAYF
V gene: TRBV7-9; clone size: .; CDR3 protein: CASSLESSEKLFF